What follows is one TCR beta chain and its context. What it recognizes is unknown. The data originate from a study of cytomegalovirus exposure and HLA in healthy donors. Study-level points and caveats: In a later analysis, donors in an Asian-associated ancestry cluster reportedly had fewer N-insertions in productive TCRs than the cohort mean.

Each of the donors was a healthy bone marrow donor. Germline lookup yields CDR1 SGDLS and CDR2 YYNGEE. This CDR3 has 16 residues. The V segment lost 2 bases and the J segment 8 bases; nucleotides outside the gene matches: 10. 60 Vbeta and 13 Jbeta primers were used in PCR. The repertoire was sequenced with immunoSEQ multiplex PCR; TCRdb's copy has only in-frame clones and lacks some. Counted here are about 190,000 clones, around 86% occurring once; the ten biggest clones make up 1.6%. The V gene is TRBV9, the J gene TRBJ1-2; TRBD1 agrees at 12 bases. The receptor was derived from a man between 45 and 60 years old in good health and CMV-seronegative. Sequences were obtained from PBMCs. The CDR3 DNA reads TGTGCCAGCAGCGTGCTACCGGGACAGGGGGCATCGGGCTACACCTTC. Its protein product is CASSVLPGQGASGYTF.